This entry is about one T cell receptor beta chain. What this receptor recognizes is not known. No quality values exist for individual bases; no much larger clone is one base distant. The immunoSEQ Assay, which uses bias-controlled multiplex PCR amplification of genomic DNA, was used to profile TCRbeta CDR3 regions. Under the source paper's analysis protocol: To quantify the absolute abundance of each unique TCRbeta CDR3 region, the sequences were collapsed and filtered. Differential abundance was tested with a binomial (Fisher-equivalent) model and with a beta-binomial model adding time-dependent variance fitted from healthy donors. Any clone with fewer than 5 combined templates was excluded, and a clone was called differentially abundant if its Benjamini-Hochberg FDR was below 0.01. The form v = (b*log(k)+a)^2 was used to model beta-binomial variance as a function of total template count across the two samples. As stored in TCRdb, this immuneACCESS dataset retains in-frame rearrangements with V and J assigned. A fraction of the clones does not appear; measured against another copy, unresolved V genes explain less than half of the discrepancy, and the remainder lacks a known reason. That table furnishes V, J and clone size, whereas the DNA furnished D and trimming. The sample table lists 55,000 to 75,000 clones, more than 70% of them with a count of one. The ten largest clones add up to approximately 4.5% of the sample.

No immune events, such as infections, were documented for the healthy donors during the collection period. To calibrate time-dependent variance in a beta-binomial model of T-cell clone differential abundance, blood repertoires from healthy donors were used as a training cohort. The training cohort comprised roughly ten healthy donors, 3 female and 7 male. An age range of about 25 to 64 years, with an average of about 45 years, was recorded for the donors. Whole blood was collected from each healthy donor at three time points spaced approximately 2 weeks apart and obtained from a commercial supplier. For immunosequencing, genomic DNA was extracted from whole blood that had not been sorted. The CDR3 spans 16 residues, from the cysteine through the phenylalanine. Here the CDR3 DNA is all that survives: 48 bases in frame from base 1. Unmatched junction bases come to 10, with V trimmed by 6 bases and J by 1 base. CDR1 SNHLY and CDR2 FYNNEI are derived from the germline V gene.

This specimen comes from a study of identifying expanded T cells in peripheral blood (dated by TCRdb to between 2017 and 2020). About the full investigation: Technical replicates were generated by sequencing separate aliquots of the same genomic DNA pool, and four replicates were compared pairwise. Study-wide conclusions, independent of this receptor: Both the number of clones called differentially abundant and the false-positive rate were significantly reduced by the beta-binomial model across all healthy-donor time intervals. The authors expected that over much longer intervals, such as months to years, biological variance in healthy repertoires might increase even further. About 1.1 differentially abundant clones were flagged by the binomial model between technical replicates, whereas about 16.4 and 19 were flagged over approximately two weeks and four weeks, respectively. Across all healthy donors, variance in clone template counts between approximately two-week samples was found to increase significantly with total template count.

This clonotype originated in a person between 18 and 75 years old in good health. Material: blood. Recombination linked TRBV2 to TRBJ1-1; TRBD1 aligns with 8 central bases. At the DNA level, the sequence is TGTGCCAGCAGGGAGGACAGGGTCGGTTCGAACACTGAAGCTTTCTTT. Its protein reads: CASREDRVGSNTEAFF.